Listed here are 6 T cell receptor beta chains from one sample, sequenced in a study of shared clonotypes between healthy human individuals. Here immunoSEQ multiplex PCR was the method, and the copy in TCRdb shows in-frame clones only, minus some. The sample holds around 510,000 clones, around 76% seen once. The sequenced sample was PBMCs. The receptors were sampled from a woman aged 40-49 years in good health. Some clones in this sample may be carry-over from other donors' samples.

CDR3 sequence reads: CTSPREIRRVEQFF. CDR3 DNA sequence: TGCACCAGCCCCCGGGAGATCCGCCGCGTTGAGCAGTTCTTC. The genes are TRBV1 and TRBJ2-1; the tabulated D call, TRBD2, remains unverified against the DNA. TRBV1 is flagged as a pseudogene. This CDR3 spans 14 amino acids.

The chain carries TRBV15 and TRBJ2-2, with 13 bases lining up with TRBD2. CDR3 length equals 20 residues. The germline gives CDR1 LNHNV, CDR2 YYDKDF (reference sequence). V shed 4 bases, J shed 5 bases, and the junction held 16 bases outside the gene matches. CDR3 region: CATSIPSGTSGIGKTGELFF. CDR3 in DNA: TGTGCCACCAGCATTCCCTCCGGGACTAGCGGGATTGGGAAAACCGGGGAGCTGTTTTTT.

The chain carries TRBV28 and TRBJ2-7, with a tentative D call TRBD2 (7 bases). Germline CDR1 and CDR2: MDHEN and SYDVKM. The CDR3 is 14 residues long. Trimming cost V 2 bases and J 3 bases, with 11 bases left between them. The CDR3 sequence is CASSLRGADYEQYF. In DNA, the CDR3 is TGTGCCAGCAGTTTACGGGGGGCGGACTACGAGCAGTACTTC.

The chain couples TRBV7-2 to TRBJ2-7; D gene unclear. Germline CDR1 SGHTA, CDR2 FQGNSA. The CDR3 contains 15 residues. Trimming left V 1 base short and J 3 bases short, with 13 bases between. In DNA form, the CDR3 reads TGTGCCAGCAGCTTAGAGGTCGTCCAAGGCTACGAGCAGTACTTC. Amino acid sequence: CASSLEVVQGYEQYF.

Comments on this clone: A far larger clone differs by one base, so this is likely a read error. Other DNA sequences of this sample code for an identical CDR3. The V call is TRBV30, the J call TRBJ2-2; no clear D. CDR1 and CDR2 from the germline V gene are GTSNPN and SVGIG (reference sequence). This CDR3 is built from 15 residues. This chain's CDR3 is CAWSVKPRDTGELFF. CDR3 nucleotide sequence: TGCGCCTGGAGTGTAAAACCCCGGGACACCGGGGAGCTGTTTTTT.

This chain joins TRBV7-9 and TRBJ2-1; maybe TRBD2 (6 bases). Trimming left V 4 bases short and J 8 bases short, with 12 bases between. Germline V gives CDR1 SEHNR, CDR2 FQNEAQ (reference sequence). This CDR3 contains 13 residues. The CDR3, as DNA: TGTGCCAGCAGCTCCGCCGGGACTCATGAGCAGTTCTTC. It is translated as CASSSAGTHEQFF. The variable domain in full, completed from reference TRBV7-9 and TRBJ2-1, reads DTGVSQNPRHKITKRGQNVTFRCDPISEHNRLYWYRQTLGQGPEFLTYFQNEAQLEKSRLLSDRFSAERPKGSFSTLEIQRTEQGDSAMYLCASSSAGTHEQFFGPGTRLTVL.